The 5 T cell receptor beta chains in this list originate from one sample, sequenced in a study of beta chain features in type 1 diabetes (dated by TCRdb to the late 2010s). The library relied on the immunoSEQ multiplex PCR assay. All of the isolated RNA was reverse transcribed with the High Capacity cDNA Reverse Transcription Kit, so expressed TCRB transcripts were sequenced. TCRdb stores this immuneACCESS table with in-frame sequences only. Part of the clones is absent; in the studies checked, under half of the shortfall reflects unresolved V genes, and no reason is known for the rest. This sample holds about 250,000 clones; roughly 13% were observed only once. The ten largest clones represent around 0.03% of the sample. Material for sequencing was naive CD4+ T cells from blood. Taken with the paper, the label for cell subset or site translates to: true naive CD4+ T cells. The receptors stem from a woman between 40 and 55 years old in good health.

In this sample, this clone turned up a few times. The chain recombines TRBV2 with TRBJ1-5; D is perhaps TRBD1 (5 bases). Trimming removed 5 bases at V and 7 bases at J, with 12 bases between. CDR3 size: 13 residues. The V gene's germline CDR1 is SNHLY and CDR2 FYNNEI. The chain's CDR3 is CASSWGGGQPQHF. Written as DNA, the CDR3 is TGTGCCAGCAGTTGGGGGGGAGGGCAGCCCCAGCATTTT.

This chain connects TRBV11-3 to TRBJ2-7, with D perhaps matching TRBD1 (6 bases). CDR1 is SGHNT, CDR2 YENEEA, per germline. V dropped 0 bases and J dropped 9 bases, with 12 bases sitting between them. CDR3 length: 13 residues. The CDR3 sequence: CASSLDPTGGQYF. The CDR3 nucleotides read TGTGCCAGCAGCTTAGATCCGACAGGCGGGCAGTACTTC.

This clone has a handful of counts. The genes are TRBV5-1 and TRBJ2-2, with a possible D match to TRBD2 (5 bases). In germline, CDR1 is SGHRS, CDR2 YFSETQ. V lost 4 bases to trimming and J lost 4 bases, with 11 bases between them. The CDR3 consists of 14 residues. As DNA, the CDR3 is TGCGCCAGCAGCGGAGGTTCGGGCACCGGGGAGCTGTTTTTT. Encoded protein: CASSGGSGTGELFF.

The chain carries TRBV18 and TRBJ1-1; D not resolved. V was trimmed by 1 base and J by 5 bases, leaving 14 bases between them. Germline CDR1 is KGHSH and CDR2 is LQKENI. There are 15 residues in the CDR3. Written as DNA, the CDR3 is TGTGCCAGCTCACCACAGGAAGGGCGAGGGACTGAAGCTTTCTTT. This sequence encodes CASSPQEGRGTEAFF.

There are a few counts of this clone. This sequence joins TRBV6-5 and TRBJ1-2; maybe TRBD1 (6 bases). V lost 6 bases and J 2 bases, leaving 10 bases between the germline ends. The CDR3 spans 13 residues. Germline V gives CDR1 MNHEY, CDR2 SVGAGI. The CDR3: CASSPDRNYGYTF. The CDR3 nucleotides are TGTGCCAGCAGCCCCGACAGGAACTATGGCTACACCTTC.